The TCR beta chain described here comes from a study of blood T cell repertoires in COVID-19. In the study overall: From T cells, B-cell-depleted T cells, or PBMCs came the material, which was cDNA or gDNA.

Study processing details: The assay estimated nucleated cells by amplifying reference gene primers. Method: immunoSEQ multiplex PCR; TCRdb's copy keeps in-frame clones and lacks some. The D gene and trimming were derived from the DNA, and the V and J assignments and clone size from that table. In the table there are about 300,000 clones, 75% to 90% of which are singletons. Two negative PCRs, clearance, or symptom resolution were required of recovered Cohort 3 donors. About this clone: Other DNA sequences within the sample encode an identical CDR3.

The material sequenced was PBMCs or T cells enriched from blood (not recorded which). This receptor was taken from a woman in her forties or fifties who had recovered from COVID-19.

As DNA, the CDR3 is TGTGCCAGCAGCTTAGAAGGACAGGGTGCCAATGAGCAGTTCTTC. This encodes CASSLEGQGANEQFF. The chain carries TRBV11-3 and TRBJ2-1, with 8 nucleotides matching TRBD1. Germline CDR1 is SGHNT and CDR2 is YENEEA. The CDR3 covers 15 residues. The ends lost 0 bases at V and 6 bases at J; junction bases unmatched: 4.